These T cell receptor beta chains were read from a single sample in a study of neurological immune-mediated disorders. One entry per CDR3 protein, called by TCRdb with MiXCR from the 5' RACE reads. The data hold approximately 86,000 distinct CDR3 sequences, with 2% to 3% observed a single time. The specimen was PBMCs. The receptors stem from a woman in her thirties with multiple sclerosis. CDR3s leave out the opening cysteine and the closing phenylalanine or tryptophan. The size entry is marked missing in some rows and otherwise reads once, few, many or a size class.

>TRBJ1-5|TRBV3-1|many
ASSQVDGQPQH
>TRBJ2-7|TRBV7-2|few
ASSFGAGYEQY
>TRBJ2-7|TRBV7-7|many
ASSPRAGVGSYEQY
>TRBJ1-2|TRBV6-2/TRBV6-3|many
ASSYTGKANYGYT
>TRBJ2-1|TRBV6-5|many
ASRQQGTYNEQF
>TRBJ1-1|TRBV7-2|medium-sized
ASSLGQNTEAF
>TRBJ1-2|TRBV20-1|many
SARVQGYGYT
>TRBJ2-1|TRBV5-5|many
ASSLSDYNEQF
>TRBJ2-7|TRBV7-2|many
ASWGTGAYEQY
>TRBJ1-2|TRBV28|many
ASSLSRDGYT
>TRBJ1-6|TRBV10-3|many
AISETGTNSPLH
>TRBJ2-2|TRBV10-1|many
ARDDPGQGINTGELF
>TRBJ2-7|TRBV20-1|many
SALAGGPYEQY
>TRBJ2-1|TRBV5-1|many
ASSPEGSSYNEQF
>TRBJ1-2|TRBV27|many
ASGYTGGYT
>TRBJ1-1|TRBV3-1|many
ASSQGGHQMNTEAF
>TRBJ2-1|TRBV7-2|many
ASSFRYLETNEQF
>TRBJ2-7|TRBV27|many
ASRGQPSSYEQY
>TRBJ1-1|TRBV29-1|many
SVVRLINTEAF
>TRBJ2-5|TRBV7-2|many
ASKPGRGQETQY
>TRBJ1-1|TRBV12-3/TRBV12-4|many
ASSLQELGGEAF
>TRBJ2-7|TRBV12-3/TRBV12-4|many
ASSLAPSSEQY
>TRBJ2-7|TRBV6-2/TRBV6-3|many
ASSTGTGTYEQY
>TRBJ2-2|TRBV29-1|many
SVGDRGNTGELF
>TRBJ1-3|TRBV7-2|-
ASSPQAGPGNTIY
>TRBJ2-7|TRBV7-2|many
ASSFASENYEQY
>TRBJ2-2|TRBV12-3/TRBV12-4|many
ASSSWRGGRTGELF
>TRBJ2-4|TRBV28|many
ASSLFTSGRSDIQY
>TRBJ2-7|TRBV20-1|many
SARALAGAYEQY
>TRBJ2-2|TRBV18|many
ASSARLDLYTGELF
>TRBJ2-3|TRBV7-2|many
ASSFDRASSNTQY
>TRBJ2-1|TRBV25-1|many
ASSGMTRSNEQF
>TRBJ2-5|TRBV7-2|many
ASSLEGAGVGWETQY
>TRBJ2-2|TRBV7-2|many
ASSLGSGTGELF
>TRBJ1-1|TRBV15|many
ATRGIGTEAF
>TRBJ2-1|TRBV5-1|many
ASSLGGTSGNNEQF
>TRBJ2-7|TRBV5-4|many
ASSLEYDSYEQY
>TRBJ1-1|TRBV18|many
ASSSGKGTEAF
>TRBJ1-1|TRBV6-6|many
ASSYWSRNTEAF
>TRBJ2-5|TRBV6-2/TRBV6-3|many
ASSYSGTGEYQETQY
>TRBJ1-6|TRBV10-3|many
AISESTGTGSTSPLH
>TRBJ2-1|TRBV12-3/TRBV12-4|many
ASSWTSGGYNEQF
>TRBJ2-3|TRBV7-3|many
ASSLAGGTDTQY
>TRBJ2-7|TRBV20-1|many
SASDARTYEQY
>TRBJ2-3|TRBV20-1|many
SVVASGSVDTQY
>TRBJ2-4|TRBV9|many
ASSGSGSGTLGIQY
>TRBJ2-1|TRBV20-1|many
SARGDREGFNEQF
>TRBJ2-1|TRBV5-1|many
ASSLLGLAGGNEQF
>TRBJ1-5|TRBV10-3|-
AISESAYRDNKTQN
>TRBJ2-3|TRBV30|few
ASVADTQY
>TRBJ1-1|TRBV5-1|many
ASSSVGGYTEAF
>TRBJ1-6|TRBV5-1|many
ASSLTGTGDSPLH
>TRBJ1-4|TRBV5-1|many
ASSRGQANEKLF
>TRBJ2-1|TRBV7-8|many
ASSWLAWNEQF
>TRBJ1-5|TRBV24-1|many
ATSENNQPQH
>TRBJ2-1|TRBV27|many
ASNGLAGAREQF
>TRBJ2-2|TRBV29-1|many
SVEEEGAYGELF
>TRBJ2-7|TRBV7-8|many
ASSLEAGGGYEQY
>TRBJ2-1|TRBV20-1|many
SARVRPGVYNEQF